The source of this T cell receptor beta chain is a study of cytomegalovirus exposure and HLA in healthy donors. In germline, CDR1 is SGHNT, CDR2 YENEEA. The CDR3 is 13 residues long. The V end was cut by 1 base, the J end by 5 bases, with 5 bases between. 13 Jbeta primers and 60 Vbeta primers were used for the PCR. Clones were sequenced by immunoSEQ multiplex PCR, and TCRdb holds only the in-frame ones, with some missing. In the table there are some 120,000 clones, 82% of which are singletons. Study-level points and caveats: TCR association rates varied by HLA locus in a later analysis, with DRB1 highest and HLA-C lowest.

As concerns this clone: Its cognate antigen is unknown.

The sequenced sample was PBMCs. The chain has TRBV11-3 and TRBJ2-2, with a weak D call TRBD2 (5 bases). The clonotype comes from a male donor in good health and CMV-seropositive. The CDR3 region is CASSLGGTGELFF. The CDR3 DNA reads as TGTGCCAGCAGCTTAGGCGGGACCGGGGAGCTGTTTTTT.